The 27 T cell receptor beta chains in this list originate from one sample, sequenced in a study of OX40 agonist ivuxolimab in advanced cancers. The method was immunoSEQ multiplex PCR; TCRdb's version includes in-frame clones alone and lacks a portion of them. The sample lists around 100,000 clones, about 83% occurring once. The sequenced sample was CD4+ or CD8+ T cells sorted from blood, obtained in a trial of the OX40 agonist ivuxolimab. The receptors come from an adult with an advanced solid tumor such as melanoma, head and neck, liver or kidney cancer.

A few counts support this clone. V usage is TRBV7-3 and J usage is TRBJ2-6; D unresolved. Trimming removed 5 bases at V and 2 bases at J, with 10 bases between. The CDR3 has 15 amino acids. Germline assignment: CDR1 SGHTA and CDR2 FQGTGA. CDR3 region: CASSLKTTGANVLTF. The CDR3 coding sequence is TGTGCCAGCAGCCTCAAGACCACTGGGGCCAACGTCCTGACTTTC. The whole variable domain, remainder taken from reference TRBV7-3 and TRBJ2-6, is GAGVSQTPSNKVTEKGKYVELRCDPISGHTALYWYRQSLGQGPEFLIYFQGTGAADDSGLPNDRFFAVRPEGSVSTLKIQRTERGDSAVYLCASSLKTTGANVLTFGAGSRLTVL.

The CDR3 nucleotides read TGTGCCAGCTCCTCGGACAGGGGAGGCTATGGCTACACCTTC. This codes for CASSSDRGGYGYTF. This rearrangement joins TRBV2 to TRBJ1-2; 9 positions agree with TRBD1. This CDR3 has 14 amino acids. Germline V lookup: CDR1 SNHLY, CDR2 FYNNEI. The junction had 8 bases not matched to a gene; V was cut back by 8 bases and J by 4 bases. Full variable domain (missing parts from reference TRBV2 and TRBJ1-2): EPEVTQTPSHQVTQMGQEVILRCVPISNHLYFYWYRQILGQKVEFLVSFYNNEISEKSEIFDDQFSVERPDGSNFTLKIRSTKLEDSAMYFCASSSDRGGYGYTFGSGTRLTVV.

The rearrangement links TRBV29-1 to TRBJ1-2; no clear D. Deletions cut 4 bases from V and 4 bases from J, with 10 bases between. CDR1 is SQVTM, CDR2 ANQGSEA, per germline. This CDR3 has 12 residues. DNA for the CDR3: TGCAGCGTTGTAGCCCAAGGCTATGGCTACACCTTC. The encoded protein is CSVVAQGYGYTF.

The CDR3 is CASTHRQDRREQYF. CDR3 nucleotide sequence: TGTGCCAGCACCCACAGACAGGATCGACGCGAGCAGTACTTC. The chain recombines TRBV6-6 with TRBJ2-7, with TRBD1 as a possible D gene (6 bases). Per germline, CDR1 MNHNY and CDR2 SVGAGI (reference sequence). The V and J ends lost 7 bases and 6 bases respectively, with 19 bases between them. This CDR3 is built from 14 residues.

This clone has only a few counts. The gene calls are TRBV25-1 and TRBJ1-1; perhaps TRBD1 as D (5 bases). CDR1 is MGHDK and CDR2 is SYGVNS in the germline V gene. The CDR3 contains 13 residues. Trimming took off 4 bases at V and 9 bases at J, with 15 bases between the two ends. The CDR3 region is CASSGRWDQQAFF. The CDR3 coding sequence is TGTGCCAGCAGTGGCAGGTGGGACCAACAAGCTTTCTTT.

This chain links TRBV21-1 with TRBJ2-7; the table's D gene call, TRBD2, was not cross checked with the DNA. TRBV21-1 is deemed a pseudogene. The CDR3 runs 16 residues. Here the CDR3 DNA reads TGTGCCAGCAGCCGGAGACTAGCGGACCTCTCCTACGAGCAGTACTTC. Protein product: CASSRRLADLSYEQYF.

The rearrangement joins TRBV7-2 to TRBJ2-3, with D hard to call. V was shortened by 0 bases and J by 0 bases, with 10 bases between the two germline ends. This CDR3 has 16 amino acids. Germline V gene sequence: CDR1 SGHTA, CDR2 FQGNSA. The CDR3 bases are TGTGCCAGCAGCTTAGCCTCAGGTTCTAGCACAGATACGCAGTATTTT. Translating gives CASSLASGSSTDTQYF.

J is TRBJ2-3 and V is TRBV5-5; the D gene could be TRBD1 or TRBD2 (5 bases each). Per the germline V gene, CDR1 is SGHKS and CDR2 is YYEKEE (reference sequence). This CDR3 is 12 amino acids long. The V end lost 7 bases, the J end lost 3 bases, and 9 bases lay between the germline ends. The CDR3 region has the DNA TGTGCCAGCCGCTGGGGGACAGATACGCAGTATTTT. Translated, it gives CASRWGTDTQYF.

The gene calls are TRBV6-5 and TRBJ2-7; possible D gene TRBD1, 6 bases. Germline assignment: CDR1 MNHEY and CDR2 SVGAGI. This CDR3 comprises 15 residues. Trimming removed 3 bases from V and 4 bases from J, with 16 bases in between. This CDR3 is CASSYSDRTTYEQYF. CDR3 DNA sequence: TGTGCCAGCAGTTATTCCGACAGGACGACTTACGAGCAGTACTTC.

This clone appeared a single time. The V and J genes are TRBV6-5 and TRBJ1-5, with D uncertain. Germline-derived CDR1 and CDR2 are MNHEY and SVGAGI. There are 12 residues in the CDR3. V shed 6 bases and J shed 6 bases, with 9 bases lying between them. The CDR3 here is CASSLDGQPQHF. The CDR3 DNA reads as TGTGCCAGCAGCCTGGACGGTCAGCCCCAGCATTTT.

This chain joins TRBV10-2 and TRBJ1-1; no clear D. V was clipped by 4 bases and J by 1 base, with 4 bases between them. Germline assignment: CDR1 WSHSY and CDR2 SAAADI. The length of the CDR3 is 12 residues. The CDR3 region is CASSGENTEAFF. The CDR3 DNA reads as TGCGCCAGCAGTGGGGAGAACACTGAAGCTTTCTTT.

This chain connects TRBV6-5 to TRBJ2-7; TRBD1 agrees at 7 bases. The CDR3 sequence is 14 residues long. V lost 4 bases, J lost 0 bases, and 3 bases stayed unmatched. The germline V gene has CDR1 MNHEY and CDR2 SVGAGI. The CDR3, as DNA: TGTGCCAGCAGTTTGACAGGGAACTCCTACGAGCAGTACTTC. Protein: CASSLTGNSYEQYF.

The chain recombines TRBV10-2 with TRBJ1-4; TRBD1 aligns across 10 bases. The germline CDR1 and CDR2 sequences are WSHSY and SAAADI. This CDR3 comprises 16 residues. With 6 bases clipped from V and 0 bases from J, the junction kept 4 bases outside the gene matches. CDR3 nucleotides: TGCGCCAGCAGACCCGGGACAGGGGCAACTAATGAAAAACTGTTTTTT. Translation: CASRPGTGATNEKLFF.

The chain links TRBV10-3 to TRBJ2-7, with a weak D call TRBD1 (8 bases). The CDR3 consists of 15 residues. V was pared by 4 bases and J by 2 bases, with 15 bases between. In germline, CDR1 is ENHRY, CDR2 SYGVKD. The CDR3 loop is CAISGGGQAAYEQYF. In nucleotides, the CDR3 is TGTGCCATCAGTGGGGGGGGACAGGCCGCCTACGAGCAGTACTTC.

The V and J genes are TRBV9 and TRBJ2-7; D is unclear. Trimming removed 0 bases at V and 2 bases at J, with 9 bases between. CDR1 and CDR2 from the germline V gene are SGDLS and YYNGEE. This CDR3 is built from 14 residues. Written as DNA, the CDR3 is TGTGCCAGCAGCGTAGTCCCAGGCCCCTACGAGCAGTACTTC. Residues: CASSVVPGPYEQYF.

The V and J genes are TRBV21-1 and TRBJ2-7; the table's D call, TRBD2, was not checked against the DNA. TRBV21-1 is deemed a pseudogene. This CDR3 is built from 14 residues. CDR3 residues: CASTQPPRNYEQYF. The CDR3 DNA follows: TGTGCCAGCACCCAGCCCCCGAGGAACTACGAGCAGTACTTC.

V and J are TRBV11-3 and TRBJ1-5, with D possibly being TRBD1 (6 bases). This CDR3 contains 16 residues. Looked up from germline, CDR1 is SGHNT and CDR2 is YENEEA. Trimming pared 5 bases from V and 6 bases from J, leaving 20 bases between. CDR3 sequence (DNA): TGTGCCAGCAGCACATTGGCGGGACAAGGAGGTCAGCCCCAGCATTTT. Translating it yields CASSTLAGQGGQPQHF.

This chain's CDR3 is CASSLEGNRGNQPQHF. Written as DNA, the CDR3 is TGTGCCAGCAGCTTAGAAGGCAACAGGGGAAATCAGCCCCAGCATTTT. The rearrangement links TRBV7-9 to TRBJ1-5; 7 bases fit TRBD1. Germline CDR1 SEHNR, CDR2 FQNEAQ (reference sequence). The CDR3 runs to 16 residues. V gave up 1 base and J gave up 4 bases; unmatched junction bases: 7.

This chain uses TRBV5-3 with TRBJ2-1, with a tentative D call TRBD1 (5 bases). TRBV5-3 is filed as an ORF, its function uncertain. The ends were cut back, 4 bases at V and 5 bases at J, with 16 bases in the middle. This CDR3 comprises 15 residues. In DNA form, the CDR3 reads TGTGCCAGAAGCGGGGCTGGGCGGAAAGACAATGAGCAGTTCTTC. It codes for CARSGAGRKDNEQFF.

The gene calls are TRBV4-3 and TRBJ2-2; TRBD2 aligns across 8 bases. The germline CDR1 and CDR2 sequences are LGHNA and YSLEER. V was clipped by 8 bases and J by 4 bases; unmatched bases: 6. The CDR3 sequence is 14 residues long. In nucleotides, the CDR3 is TGCGCCAGCCAATGGACTAGCAGCACCGGGGAGCTGTTTTTT. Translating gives CASQWTSSTGELFF.

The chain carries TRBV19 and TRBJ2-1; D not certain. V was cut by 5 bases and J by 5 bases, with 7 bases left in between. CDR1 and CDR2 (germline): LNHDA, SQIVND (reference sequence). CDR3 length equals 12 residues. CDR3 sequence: CASSYTDNEQFF. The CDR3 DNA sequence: TGTGCCAGTAGTTACACAGACAATGAGCAGTTCTTC.

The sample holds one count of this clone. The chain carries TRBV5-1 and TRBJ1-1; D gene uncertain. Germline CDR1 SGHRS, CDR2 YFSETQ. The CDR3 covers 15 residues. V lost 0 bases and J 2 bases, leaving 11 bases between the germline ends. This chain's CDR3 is CASSLAAVTNTEAFF. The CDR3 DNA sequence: TGCGCCAGCAGCTTGGCCGCGGTAACAAACACTGAAGCTTTCTTT.

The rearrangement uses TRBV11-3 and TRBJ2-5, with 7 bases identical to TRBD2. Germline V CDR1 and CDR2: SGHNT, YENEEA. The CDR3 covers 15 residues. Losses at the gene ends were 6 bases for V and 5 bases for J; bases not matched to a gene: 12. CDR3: CASSRGGGTTETQYF. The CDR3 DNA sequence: TGTGCCAGCAGTCGGGGCGGGGGAACAACGGAGACCCAGTACTTC.

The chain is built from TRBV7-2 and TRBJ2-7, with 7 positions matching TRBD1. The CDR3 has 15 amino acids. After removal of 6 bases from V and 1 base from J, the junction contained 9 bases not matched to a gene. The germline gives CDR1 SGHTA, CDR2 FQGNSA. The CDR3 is CASRFDRDESYEQYF. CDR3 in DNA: TGTGCCAGCAGGTTCGACAGGGATGAGTCCTACGAGCAGTACTTC.

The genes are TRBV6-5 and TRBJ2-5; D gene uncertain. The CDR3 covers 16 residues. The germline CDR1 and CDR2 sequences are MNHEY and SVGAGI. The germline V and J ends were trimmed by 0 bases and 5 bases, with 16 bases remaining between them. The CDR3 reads CASSYSDVARRETQYF. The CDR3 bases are TGTGCCAGCAGTTACTCTGACGTTGCCCGTCGGGAGACCCAGTACTTC.

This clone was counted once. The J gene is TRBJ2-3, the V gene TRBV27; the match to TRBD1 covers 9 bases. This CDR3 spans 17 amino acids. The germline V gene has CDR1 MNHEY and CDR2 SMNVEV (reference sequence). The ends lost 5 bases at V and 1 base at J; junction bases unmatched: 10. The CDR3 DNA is TGTGCCAGCAGTCCGTCCGGGACAGGGCCGGGCACAGATACGCAGTATTTT. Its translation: CASSPSGTGPGTDTQYF.

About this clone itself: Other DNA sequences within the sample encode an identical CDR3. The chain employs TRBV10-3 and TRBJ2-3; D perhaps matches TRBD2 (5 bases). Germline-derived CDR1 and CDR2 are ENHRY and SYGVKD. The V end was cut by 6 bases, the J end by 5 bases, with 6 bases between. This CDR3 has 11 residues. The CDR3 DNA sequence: TGTGCCATCAGCGCGGGAGATACGCAGTATTTT. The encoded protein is CAISAGDTQYF.